This passage covers 8 T cell receptor beta chains from one sample sequenced in a study of blood T cells in healthy people across ages. Using a J-beta primer mix together with a sample-barcoded 5' primer, a second PCR was run for about 7 to 12 cycles. TCRdb reanalysed the 5' RACE reads using MiXCR and keeps one entry per CDR3 protein. The sample contains 590,000 or so distinct CDR3 sequences, approximately 30% of which appear only once. The sequencing input was blood. Every receptor here comes from a woman older than 75 in good health.

The V and J genes are TRBV15 and TRBJ2-4; no firm D call. CDR1 and CDR2 from the germline V gene are LNHNV and YYDKDF (reference sequence). V was pared by 0 bases and J by 1 base, with 10 bases between. The CDR3 is 16 amino acids. This CDR3 reads CATSRDLWVAKNIQYF. Written as DNA, the CDR3 is TGTGCCACCAGCAGAGATTTGTGGGTTGCCAAAAACATTCAGTACTTC.

On this clonotype: A much larger clone differs by one base, so this may be a read error. The chain couples TRBV21-1 to TRBJ2-7; TRBD1 reflects the table's D call only, with no check against the DNA. TRBV21-1 is a pseudogene locus. The CDR3 loop spans 17 amino acids. CDR3 nucleotide sequence: TGTGCCGGCATCCGTGGACAGGGGGCCCGGGAGGTCCACGAGCAGTACTTC. Residues: CAGIRGQGAREVHEQYF.

This clonotype has a count of ten or more. The rearrangement joins TRBV4-3 to TRBJ1-1, with D possibly being TRBD1 (6 bases). CDR1 and CDR2 from the germline V gene are LGHNA and YSLEER. This CDR3 has 15 residues. With 4 bases removed from V and 5 bases from J, the gap between germline ends came to 17 bases. CDR3 amino acids: CASSPRGGLRTEAFF. The CDR3 DNA follows: TGCGCCAGCAGCCCGAGGGGGGGCTTGCGTACTGAAGCTTTCTTT.

The chain couples TRBV20-1 to TRBJ1-2, with 9 nucleotides matching TRBD1. Trimming took 0 bases from V and 10 from J; bases not matched to a gene: 15. The CDR3 consists of 16 residues. Germline CDR1 and CDR2: DFQATT and SNEGSKA (reference sequence). CDR3 bases: TGCAGTGCTAGAGAAGAGCCCGGGACAGGGCTTTTGGACTACACCTTC. Encoded protein: CSAREEPGTGLLDYTF.

This clonotype has a count of ten or more. Here the CDR3 DNA reads TGTGCCAGCAGTGAAGGGATCCAGTACTTC. Translation gives CASSEGIQYF. The V call is TRBV6-1, the J call TRBJ2-7; D gene ambiguous. Deletions cut 1 base from V and 10 bases from J, with 5 bases between. CDR1 and CDR2 from the germline V gene are MNHNS and SASEGT. The CDR3 extends over 10 amino acids.

The V and J genes are TRBV24-1 and TRBJ1-2, with 9 bases fitting TRBD1. Germline V CDR1 and CDR2: KGHDR, SFDVKD. The V segment lost 5 bases and the J segment 3 bases; nucleotides outside the gene matches: 6. The CDR3 consists of 15 residues. The CDR3 nucleotides read TGTGCCACCAGTGGTCCGGGACAGGGAGACTATGGCTACACCTTC. Protein product: CATSGPGQGDYGYTF.

This chain links TRBV12-3 or TRBV12-4 with TRBJ1-4; D is perhaps TRBD1 (5 bases). The V end lost 2 bases, the J end lost 2 bases, and 9 bases lay between the germline ends. The CDR3 runs 15 residues. The CDR3 sequence: CASSLIWGTNEKLFF. The CDR3 DNA is TGTGCCAGCAGTTTAATTTGGGGGACTAATGAAAAACTGTTTTTT.

A word on this clonotype: Since a much larger clone is just one base distant, this may be a read error. The chain is built from TRBV15 and TRBJ1-5; TRBD1 aligns across 7 bases. The CDR3 spans 18 residues. Per germline, CDR1 LNHNV and CDR2 YYDKDF (reference sequence). The CDR3 reads CAASRYNRGGYSNQPQHF. In DNA, the CDR3 is TGTGCCGCCAGCAGATATAACAGGGGCGGTTATAGCAATCAGCCCCAGCATTTT.